This T cell receptor beta chain comes out of a study of blood T cell repertoires in COVID-19 (dated by TCRdb to the early 2020s). The study in broad terms: Collaborator samples came from the United States, Italy and Spain and covered acute and convalescent phases of COVID-19. A freely available public database, intended as a resource for researchers studying the immune response to SARS-CoV-2, is where the repertoires were released. A de-identified subject ID, COVID-19 status, age in years and sex were almost always included in the sample metadata. Subjects who had been exposed to COVID-19, were actively infected with it, or had recovered from it provided the deeply sampled blood TCRbeta repertoires that made up the dataset. The prospective study material was composed of cDNA or gDNA derived from T cells, B-cell-depleted T cells, or PBMCs. Samples came from the ongoing ImmuneRACE study (first 160 participants) plus 1,254 subjects from 6 global collaborators. HLA class I and class II types, where available, came from metadata supplied by the sample provider rather than from assay-based typing.

A word on this clone: Its target antigen remains unknown. Base qualities are not provided; no much larger clone lies one nucleotide away.

Participants in the prospective study were aged roughly 18 to 89 years, lived in over 20 United States geographic areas, and enrolled through a virtual design. Cohort assignment in the prospective study relied on participant-reported clinical history from a screening survey and a study questionnaire. Exposed participants were defined as having been in contact with someone with a PCR-confirmed or clinician-diagnosed COVID-19 case within 2 weeks of study entry. Mobile phlebotomists in the prospective study collected whole blood, serum and a nasopharyngeal or oropharyngeal swab from every participant. Participants in the prospective study had the option to provide additional blood draws and questionnaires over a roughly two-month period. Prospective study blood samples were shipped either frozen or at room temperature before DNA extraction. The immunoSEQ Assay, a bias-controlled multiplex PCR, was used to amplify TCRbeta CDR3 regions from genomic DNA. On the study's bioinformatics: The number of nucleated cells in each sample was estimated by amplification of reference gene primers within the assay. To quantify the absolute abundance of each unique TCRbeta CDR3 rearrangement, sequence reads were collapsed and filtered. For each sample, productive Simpson clonality was calculated by taking the square root of Simpson's diversity index across productive rearrangements. The table was pulled from immuneACCESS by TCRdb, which kept in-frame rearrangements only. Such tables lose some clones; where checked, under half of the loss comes from unresolved V genes, and the rest has no known cause. The V and J calls and clone size are taken from that table; D and trimming were inferred from the DNA. Here the sample has 400,000 to 500,000 clones; about 88% occur a single time. The ten largest clones represent 1.2% to 1.5% of the sample.

Points the paper makes about the study in general: Clinical and demographic metadata were provided uncurated, with the amount varying by source and participant.

This clonotype was sampled from a woman aged 18-29 years who had been exposed to COVID-19. The sample taken for sequencing was PBMCs or T cells enriched from blood (not recorded which).

The DNA sequence reads TGTGCCAGGGGACAGGGGGACTATGGCTACACCTTC. Its protein reads: CARGQGDYGYTF. The chain is made from TRBV28 and TRBJ1-2, and TRBD1 aligns with 11 junction nucleotides. In the germline V gene, CDR1 corresponds to MDHEN and CDR2 to SYDVKM. The cysteine opens and the phenylalanine closes a CDR3 of 12 amino acids. This entry keeps only the CDR3 DNA: 36 bases, framed from base 1. The junction shows trimming of 9 bases on V and 3 bases on J, and the gene matches do not reach 0 bases of it.